The 21 T cell receptor beta chains reported below all come from one sample, sequenced in a study of CD8+CD57+ T cells in acquired aplastic anemia. According to the study, genomic DNA was the template for TCR beta VDJ and CDR3 profiling. TCRdb re-derived calls from the reads in MiXCR, one entry per CDR3 protein. Among about 160,000 distinct CDR3 sequences listed, approximately 44% were seen once. The sequenced sample consisted of sorted CD4+, CD8+, or CD8+CD57+ T cells (not recorded which) from PBMCs. The receptors were sampled from a human donor in good health.

V is TRBV10-2 and J is TRBJ1-3, with TRBD1 identical over 9 bases. The CDR3 runs 15 residues. The germline V gene encodes CDR1 WSHSY and CDR2 SAAADI. The trim removed 7 bases at V and 1 base at J, leaving 5 bases unmatched. The CDR3 loop reads CASKGQGGSGNTIYF. CDR3 DNA: TGCGCCAGCAAGGGACAGGGAGGTTCTGGAAACACCATATATTTT.

Worth noting for this clonotype: Sequence at one end of the junction differs from germline and may be a read error. V usage is TRBV5-1 and J usage is TRBJ2-7, with 7 bases fitting TRBD2. Germline assignment: CDR1 SGHRS and CDR2 YFSETQ. CDR3 length equals 11 residues. Written as DNA, the CDR3 is TGCGCCGGCAGCTTGGGGGGGGAGCAGTACTTC. The encoded protein is CAGSLGGEQYF.

This clonotype was counted a few times. The chain couples TRBV3-1 to TRBJ1-1, with D perhaps matching TRBD1 (5 bases). V was pared by 5 bases and J by 0 bases, with 10 bases between. The CDR3 has 14 amino acids. Per the germline V gene, CDR1 is LGHDT and CDR2 is YNNKEL (reference sequence). CDR3 residues: CASSLGGMNTEAFF. The CDR3 DNA sequence: TGTGCCAGCAGCTTGGGGGGGATGAACACTGAAGCTTTCTTT.

This chain joins TRBV7-9 and TRBJ2-7; TRBD1 matches 7 bases. The CDR3 runs to 14 residues. V shed 3 bases, J shed 3 bases, and the junction held 5 bases outside the gene matches. From germline, CDR1 is SEHNR and CDR2 FQNEAQ (reference sequence). CDR3 residues: CASSFGTANYEQYF. In DNA, the CDR3 is TGTGCCAGCAGCTTTGGGACAGCTAACTACGAGCAGTACTTC.

This clonotype was observed many times. V is TRBV19 and J is TRBJ2-1; no definite D call. V was shortened by 7 bases and J by 0 bases, with 19 bases between the two germline ends. The CDR3 sequence is 17 residues long. From germline, CDR1 is LNHDA and CDR2 SQIVND (reference sequence). In DNA, the CDR3 is TGTGCCAGTACCAAAAGAGGTGCACCTAGCTCCTACAATGAGCAGTTCTTC. It translates to CASTKRGAPSSYNEQFF. Looking up the rest from reference TRBV19 and TRBJ2-1 gives the full variable domain: DGGITQSPKYLFRKEGQNVTLSCEQNLNHDAMYWYRQDPGQGLRLIYYSQIVNDFQKGDIAEGYSVSREKKESFPLTVTSAQKNPTAFYLCASTKRGAPSSYNEQFFGPGTRLTVL.

The genes are TRBV29-1 and TRBJ1-1, with a possible D match to TRBD1 (6 bases). In germline, CDR1 is SQVTM, CDR2 ANQGSEA. V was clipped by 4 bases and J by 4 bases, with 10 bases between them. The length of the CDR3 is 12 residues. The CDR3 region is CSVGGPGTEAFF. The CDR3 nucleotides are TGCAGCGTTGGGGGGCCAGGCACTGAAGCTTTCTTT.

This clonotype came up a few times. A much larger clone lies one base from this, so it may be a read error. The rearrangement uses TRBV12-3 or TRBV12-4 and TRBJ2-7; D not certain. Trimming pared 5 bases from V and 8 bases from J, leaving 13 bases between. The CDR3 totals 12 residues. The CDR3 coding sequence is TGTGCCAGCAGTAACCAGATGTACAAGCAGTACTTC. It specifies CASSNQMYKQYF.

As to this clonotype: Given a much more abundant clone one base away, this may be a read error. The chain links TRBV6-5 to TRBJ2-1; 12 bases map to TRBD2. The CDR3 runs 15 residues. With 4 bases clipped from V and 7 bases from J, the junction kept 5 bases outside the gene matches. Germline loops: CDR1 MNHEY, CDR2 SVGAGI. CDR3 sequence: CASSSTSGGRNEQFF. CDR3 DNA: TGTGCCAGCAGTTCGACTAGCGGGGGTAGGAATGAGCAGTTCTTC.

The chain recombines TRBV11-2 with TRBJ1-1; D not certain. The CDR3 has 14 residues. V lost 0 bases and J lost 1, with 6 bases in between. Germline V gene sequence: CDR1 SGHAT, CDR2 FQNNGV. The CDR3 DNA follows: TGTGCCAGCAGCTTAGAACTAACGAACACTGAAGCTTTCTTT. It encodes CASSLELTNTEAFF. Looking up the rest from reference TRBV11-2 and TRBJ1-1 gives the full variable domain: EAGVAQSPRYKIIEKRQSVAFWCNPISGHATLYWYQQILGQGPKLLIQFQNNGVVDDSQLPKDRFSAERLKGVDSTLKIQPAKLEDSAVYLCASSLELTNTEAFFGQGTRLTVV.

As to this clonotype: The junction differs from germline at one of its ends, possibly a read error. The chain combines TRBV16 with TRBJ2-7, with 14 bases matching TRBD2. This CDR3 has 14 residues. In germline, CDR1 is KGHSY, CDR2 FQNENV. CDR3 sequence (DNA): TGTGCCAGCAGCCGGGGACTAGCGGGAGACGAGCGGTACTTC. It encodes CASSRGLAGDERYF.

A remark on this clonotype: One junction end disagrees with the germline gene, perhaps due to a read error. This chain joins TRBV6-5 and TRBJ2-1; D remains ambiguous. This CDR3 has 15 amino acids. CDR1 and CDR2 from the germline V gene are MNHEY and SVGAGI. The CDR3 nucleotides are TGTGCCAGCAATTACCTCCAGAGCTCCTCCAATGAGCAGTTCTTC. It translates to CASNYLQSSSNEQFF.

This clonotype was seen a handful of times. A much larger clone lies a single base off, so this may be a read error. This rearrangement joins TRBV5-4 to TRBJ2-5; D remains unclear. This CDR3 has 14 residues. Germline V gene lookup returns CDR1 SGHNT and CDR2 YYREEE (reference sequence). The DNA of the CDR3 is TGTGCCAGCAGCTTGGCTCTTGTTCAAGTGACCCAGTACTTC. Residues: CASSLALVQVTQYF.

This chain joins TRBV29-1 and TRBJ1-3; no clear D gene. Between the trimmed V and J ends, which lost 2 bases and 2 bases, there was a span of 10 bases. This CDR3 is 14 amino acids long. CDR1 SQVTM and CDR2 ANQGSEA come from the germline V gene. CDR3 in DNA: TGCAGCGTTGAACCCCTTGGGGCTGGAAACACCATATATTTT. It specifies CSVEPLGAGNTIYF.

On this clonotype itself: Since a much larger clone is just one base distant, this may be a read error. V usage is TRBV6-1 and J usage is TRBJ2-7; D is perhaps TRBD1 or TRBD2 (6 bases each). Germline V lookup: CDR1 MNHNS, CDR2 SASEGT. The CDR3 runs 14 residues. CDR3 sequence (DNA): TGTGCCAGCAGTGTGCGGGACATATCCTACGGGCAGTACTTC. As protein: CASSVRDISYGQYF.

This clonotype has a count of ten or more. The CDR3 is CSASSSSGAGQQFF. The CDR3 bases are TGCAGTGCTAGTAGTTCCTCCGGGGCCGGGCAGCAGTTCTTC. V and J are TRBV20-1 and TRBJ2-1; the D gene could be TRBD1 or TRBD2 (5 bases each). V was clipped by 3 bases and J by 11 bases, with 20 bases between them. The V gene's germline CDR1 is DFQATT and CDR2 SNEGSKA (reference sequence). The CDR3 consists of 14 residues.

This clonotype has at least ten counts. V is TRBV5-1 and J is TRBJ2-3; 11 bases align to TRBD2. The V and J ends lost 2 bases and 1 base, in that order; junction bases with no gene match: 12. The CDR3 sequence is 19 residues long. The germline gives CDR1 SGHRS, CDR2 YFSETQ. The CDR3 DNA sequence: TGCGCCAGCAGCTTCTTGACTAGCGGGGCTAAAGGGGGCACAGATACGCAGTATTTT. It translates to CASSFLTSGAKGGTDTQYF.

Only a few counts were recorded for this clonotype. This may come from a read error, since a much larger clone is one base off. This chain connects TRBV5-1 to TRBJ2-7, with D possibly TRBD1 on 5 matching bases. CDR3 length: 13 residues. The germline V gene has CDR1 SGHRS and CDR2 YFSETQ. The CDR3 sequence: CAGSLVAGLEQYF. In DNA form, the CDR3 reads TGCGCCGGCAGCTTGGTGGCAGGGCTCGAGCAGTACTTC.

This clonotype was counted at least ten times. This chain links TRBV20-1 with TRBJ2-1, with unresolved D. Germline V lookup: CDR1 DFQATT, CDR2 SNEGSKA (reference sequence). Trimming removed 3 bases from V and 6 bases from J, with 12 bases in between. CDR3 size: 13 residues. The CDR3 nucleotides read TGCAGTGCTAGTACCTTTAAGGGCAATGAGCAGTTCTTC. It codes for CSASTFKGNEQFF.

The chain has TRBV20-1 and TRBJ1-4; 9 positions agree with TRBD1. Germline V lookup: CDR1 DFQATT, CDR2 SNEGSKA (reference sequence). V dropped 0 bases and J dropped 10; count of bases not matched to a gene: 12. The length of the CDR3 is 16 residues. This chain's CDR3 is CSARDREGQGLGKLFF. Written as DNA, the CDR3 is TGCAGTGCTAGAGATAGGGAAGGACAGGGGCTCGGAAAACTGTTTTTT.

This clonotype has a count of ten or more. The rearrangement joins TRBV7-2 to TRBJ2-2; TRBD1 matches at 8 bases. The CDR3 length is 13 residues. Trimming cost V 5 bases and J 6 bases; bases outside gene matches: 2. Germline V lookup: CDR1 SGHTA, CDR2 FQGNSA. The CDR3 is CASSPRGPGELFF. The CDR3 DNA reads as TGTGCCAGCAGCCCCAGGGGGCCCGGGGAGCTGTTTTTT.

V usage is TRBV19 and J usage is TRBJ1-2; no clear D gene. CDR1 is LNHDA, CDR2 SQIVND, per germline (reference sequence). The CDR3 length is 15 residues. The V end was cut by 3 bases, the J end by 0 bases, with 11 bases between. The CDR3 is CASSIYAGSNYGYTF. Here the CDR3 DNA reads TGTGCCAGTAGTATCTACGCAGGTTCTAACTATGGCTACACCTTC.